This record covers a single T cell receptor (beta chain). The data are from a study of T cell responses to AZD1222 COVID-19 vaccine. This table comes from immunoSEQ multiplex PCR, and its TCRdb copy is limited to in-frame clones, with some not included. The sample contains some 140,000 clones, 93% of which appear only once. Germline CDR1 GTSNPN, CDR2 SVGIG (reference sequence). The CDR3 sequence is 13 residues long. Trimming removed 6 bases at V and 10 bases at J, with 19 bases between. The origin of this receptor is an adult in good health. J is TRBJ1-3 and V is TRBV30; D possibly corresponds to TRBD1 (5 bases). The sample consisted of peripheral blood, taken on day 0 of AZD1222 vaccination. DNA of the CDR3: TGTGCCTGTCCGGGACTGCGTCTAGGTACCATATATTTT. This encodes CACPGLRLGTIYF.